Reported below is one T cell receptor (beta chain). Its antigen is not known. The CDR3 extends over 13 amino acids. CDR1 is MGHDK, CDR2 SYGVNS, per germline. Deletions cut 4 bases from V and 2 bases from J, with 8 bases between. These data originate in a study of cytomegalovirus exposure and HLA in healthy donors. Study results and caveats: By HLA locus, TCR association rates varied in a later analysis, with DRB1 showing the most and HLA-C the fewest. Analyses of presence and absence presupposed an approximately uniform sequencing depth across donors. Most TCRs appeared rarely, but some public TCRs recurred in many donors.

The PCR contained 60 Vbeta and 13 Jbeta primers. Sequenced by immunoSEQ multiplex PCR; TCRdb stores in-frame clones only, minus some. The table records about 110,000 clones, around 80% of them present only once. This clonotype originated in a woman in her forties in good health and CMV-seronegative. The sample comprised PBMCs. The rearrangement links TRBV25-1 to TRBJ1-1, with D tentatively TRBD1 (5 bases). The CDR3 reads CASSGWGNTEAFF. The CDR3 DNA sequence: TGTGCCAGCAGTGGGTGGGGCAACACTGAAGCTTTCTTT.